Below, one T cell receptor (beta chain) is given with its context. The data were obtained in a study of T cells after somatic rescue of genetic block. The repertoire was sequenced with immunoSEQ multiplex PCR; TCRdb's copy has only in-frame clones and lacks some. The table records 7,500 to 9,000 clones, approximately 79% of them present only once. Germline loops: CDR1 MDHEN, CDR2 SYDVKM. Between the trimmed V and J ends, which lost 7 bases and 8 bases, there was a span of 11 bases. The CDR3 length is 12 residues. This TCR was sampled from a boy younger than 18. Sequencing was performed on peripheral blood mononuclear cells (PBMCs). The J gene is TRBJ1-4, the V gene TRBV28, with D possibly TRBD1 on 6 matching bases. For the CDR3, the DNA is TGTGCCAGCAAGCGGGGGCGGGAAAAACTGTTTTTT. This gives the protein CASKRGREKLFF.